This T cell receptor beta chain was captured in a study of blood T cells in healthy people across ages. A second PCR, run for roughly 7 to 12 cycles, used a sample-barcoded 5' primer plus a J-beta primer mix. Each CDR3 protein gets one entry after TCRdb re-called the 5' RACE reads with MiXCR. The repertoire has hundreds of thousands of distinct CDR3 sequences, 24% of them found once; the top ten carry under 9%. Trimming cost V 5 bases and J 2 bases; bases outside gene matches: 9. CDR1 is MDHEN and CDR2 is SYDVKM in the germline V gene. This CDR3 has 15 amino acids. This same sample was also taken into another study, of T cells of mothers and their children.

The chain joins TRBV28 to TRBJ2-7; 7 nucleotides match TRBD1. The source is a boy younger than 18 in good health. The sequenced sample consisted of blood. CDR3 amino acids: CASSQNPGQTYEQYF. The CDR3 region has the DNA TGTGCCAGCAGTCAAAATCCGGGACAGACCTACGAGCAGTACTTC.